This TCR beta chain was sequenced for a study of tumor-infiltrating lymphocytes in oesophageal squamous cell carcinoma. One entry per CDR3 protein, called by TCRdb with MiXCR from the PCR reads. There are just under 20,000 distinct CDR3 sequences in the sample; more than 35% occur only once, and roughly two fifths lies in the top ten. This clonotype occurred many times. V dropped 3 bases and J dropped 3; count of bases not matched to a gene: 3. The CDR3 length is 15 residues. CDR1 is MNHEY, CDR2 SMNVEV, per germline (reference sequence). The specimen sequenced was esophageal tumor tissue. The chain combines TRBV27 with TRBJ2-5; 11 bases map to TRBD2. The sequence came from a male donor with esophageal squamous cell carcinoma. CDR3 protein: CASSFLAGGKETQYF. CDR3 DNA sequence: TGTGCCAGCAGTTTCCTAGCGGGGGGTAAAGAGACCCAGTACTTC.